One and the same sample provided the 13 T cell receptor beta chains below, sequenced in a study of CD8+CD57+ T cells in acquired aplastic anemia listed by TCRdb under 2018. The patients picked for sequencing were ones in whom flow cytometry had shown an expansion of CD8+CD57+ cells. TCRdb records Illumina HiSeq 2000 as the sequencer. Genomic DNA was used as template for profiling of TCR beta VDJ combinations and CDR3 sequences. Clones were called with MiXCR by TCRdb after fastp trimmed the public reads at Q25, and only in-frame beta chains were retained. Each CDR3 protein gets just one entry, which takes the most common genes and DNA from the rows behind it. This sample lists roughly 80,000 distinct CDR3 sequences; around 70% were detected once. About four fifths of the sample is held by the ten biggest clonotypes. Sequences were obtained from sorted CD4+, CD8+, or CD8+CD57+ T cells (not recorded which) from PBMCs. These TCRs come from a human donor with aplastic anemia.

A single count supports this clonotype. The chain carries TRBV25-1 and TRBJ1-5; D not resolved. V lost 3 bases to trimming and J lost 2 bases, with 8 bases between them. Germline assignment: CDR1 MGHDK and CDR2 SYGVNS. This CDR3 contains 14 residues. This CDR3 is CASSDIGGNQPQHF. CDR3 sequence (DNA): TGTGCCAGCAGTGATATTGGGGGCAATCAGCCCCAGCATTTT.

This clonotype was observed many times. The chain has TRBV7-3 and TRBJ2-1; 8 bases fit TRBD2. The CDR3 is 15 residues long. CDR1 and CDR2 (germline): SGHTA, FQGTGA. V was clipped by 4 bases and J by 9 bases; unmatched bases: 11. The CDR3 here is CASSCGGLAGCEQFF. Written as DNA, the CDR3 is TGTGCCAGCAGCTGCGGGGGGCTAGCGGGTTGTGAGCAGTTCTTC.

The chain uses TRBV10-3 and TRBJ2-5; 7 nucleotides match TRBD1. Trimming cost V 0 bases and J 5 bases; bases outside gene matches: 6. The CDR3 consists of 15 residues. Germline V gene data show CDR1 as ENHRY and CDR2 as SYGVKD. CDR3 sequence (DNA): TGTGCCATCAGTGAGTCTATAGGGGGCGGTGAGACCCAGTACTTC. The encoded protein is CAISESIGGGETQYF.

This clonotype showed up just a few times. The rearrangement links TRBV2 to TRBJ2-7; 9 bases are a match to TRBD2. Germline CDR1 and CDR2: SNHLY and FYNNEI. V shed 8 bases, J shed 7 bases, and the junction held 6 bases outside the gene matches. The CDR3 extends over 12 amino acids. The CDR3 DNA follows: TGTGCCAGCCTTGGACTAGCGATTGAGCAGTACTTC. It codes for CASLGLAIEQYF.

The chain combines TRBV2 with TRBJ1-5; 9 bases agree with TRBD1. With 8 bases clipped from V and 7 bases from J, the junction kept 9 bases outside the gene matches. The CDR3 contains 14 residues. CDR1 SNHLY and CDR2 FYNNEI come from the germline V gene. In nucleotides, the CDR3 is TGTGCCAGCGTCCTAGGACAGGGGATACAGCCCCAGCATTTT. Encoded protein: CASVLGQGIQPQHF.

The chain is built from TRBV5-5 and TRBJ2-2; D is unclear. The CDR3 sequence is 12 residues long. The germline V and J ends were trimmed by 1 base and 6 bases, with 4 bases remaining between them. Per germline, CDR1 SGHKS and CDR2 YYEKEE (reference sequence). As DNA, the CDR3 is TGTGCCAGCAGCTTGTCGGCCGGGGAGCTGTTTTTT. It specifies CASSLSAGELFF.

This clonotype was found a few times. V and J are TRBV2 and TRBJ1-1; D is perhaps TRBD1 (6 bases). The length of the CDR3 is 13 residues. The ends were cut back, 5 bases at V and 1 base at J, with 8 bases in the middle. Germline V gene sequence: CDR1 SNHLY, CDR2 FYNNEI. The CDR3 reads CASSNRENTEAFF. The CDR3 DNA reads TGTGCCAGCAGTAACAGGGAGAACACTGAAGCTTTCTTT.

V gene TRBV7-9 combines with J gene TRBJ1-1; 8 bases are shared with TRBD1. Trimming took 5 bases from V and 7 from J; bases not matched to a gene: 9. From germline, CDR1 is SEHNR and CDR2 FQNEAQ (reference sequence). This CDR3 is built from 14 residues. The CDR3 coding sequence is TGTGCCAGCAGCACCAGGGGGCAGGGTGATGAAGCTTTCTTT. Its translation: CASSTRGQGDEAFF.

The V gene is TRBV5-1, the J gene TRBJ2-1, with TRBD1 identical over 11 bases. The DNA end favors TRBJ2-5, so the J call may be wrong. This CDR3 has 15 amino acids. The germline CDR1 and CDR2 sequences are SGHRS and YFSETQ. The CDR3 nucleotides read TGCGCCAGCAGCGCGGGACAGGGGGGTATAGAGACCCAGTACTTC. Amino acids: CASSAGQGGIETQYF.

This chain links TRBV9 with TRBJ1-5; no clear D. Trimming shortened V by 0 bases and J by 7 bases, and 8 bases separated the two germline ends. This CDR3 is 13 amino acids long. Germline CDR1 and CDR2: SGDLS and YYNGEE. The CDR3 protein is CASSVAAGQPQHF. Written as DNA, the CDR3 is TGTGCCAGCAGCGTAGCAGCGGGCCAGCCCCAGCATTTT. Full variable domain (remainder filled in from reference TRBV9 and TRBJ1-5): DSGVTQTPKHLITATGQRVTLRCSPRSGDLSVYWYQQSLDQGLQFLIQYYNGEERAKGNILERFSAQQFPDLHSELNLSSLELGDSALYFCASSVAAGQPQHFGDGTRLSIL.

The sample holds many counts of this clonotype. The gene calls are TRBV6-1 and TRBJ2-1; 8 bases match TRBD2. J lost 5 bases, V lost 7 bases, and 10 bases had no gene match. This CDR3 region has 15 residues. Germline V gene sequence: CDR1 MNHNS, CDR2 SASEGT. The CDR3 reads CASTLSGLGNNEQFF. Written as DNA, the CDR3 is TGTGCCAGCACCCTGTCGGGACTAGGAAACAATGAGCAGTTCTTC.

This clonotype was counted between two and nine times. The gene calls are TRBV7-2 and TRBJ2-5, with 7 bases lining up with TRBD1. The CDR3 totals 15 residues. From germline, CDR1 is SGHTA and CDR2 FQGNSA. Germline trimming cut 8 bases from V and 2 bases from J; bases unmatched to any gene: 11. The CDR3 reads CASGGAGGPQETQYF. The CDR3 coding sequence is TGTGCCAGCGGAGGAGCAGGGGGACCACAAGAGACCCAGTACTTC.

A single count supports this clonotype. The CDR3 DNA reads as TGTGCCAGCAGTGCACTAGTTCGGGAGACCCAGTACTTC. This translates into CASSALVRETQYF. The chain combines TRBV2 with TRBJ2-5; possibly TRBD2 for D (5 bases). CDR3 length: 13 residues. Trimming took 4 bases from V and 5 from J, leaving 11 bases between them. The germline gives CDR1 SNHLY, CDR2 FYNNEI.